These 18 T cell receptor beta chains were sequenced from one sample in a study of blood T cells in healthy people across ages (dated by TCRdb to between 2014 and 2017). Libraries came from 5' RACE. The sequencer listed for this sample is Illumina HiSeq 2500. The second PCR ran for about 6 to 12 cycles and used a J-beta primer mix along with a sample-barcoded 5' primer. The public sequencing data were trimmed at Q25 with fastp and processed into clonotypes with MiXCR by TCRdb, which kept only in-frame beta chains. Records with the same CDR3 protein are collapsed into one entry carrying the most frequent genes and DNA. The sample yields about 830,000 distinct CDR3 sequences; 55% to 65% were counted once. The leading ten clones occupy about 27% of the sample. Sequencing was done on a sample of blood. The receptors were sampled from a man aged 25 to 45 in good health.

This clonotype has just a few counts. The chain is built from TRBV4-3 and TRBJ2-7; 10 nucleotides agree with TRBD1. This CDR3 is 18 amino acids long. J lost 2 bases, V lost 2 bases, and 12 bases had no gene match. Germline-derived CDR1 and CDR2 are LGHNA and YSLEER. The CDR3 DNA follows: TGCGCCAGCAGCCAACTATACAAACCGGGACAGGGGACCTACGAGCAGTACTTC. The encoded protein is CASSQLYKPGQGTYEQYF.

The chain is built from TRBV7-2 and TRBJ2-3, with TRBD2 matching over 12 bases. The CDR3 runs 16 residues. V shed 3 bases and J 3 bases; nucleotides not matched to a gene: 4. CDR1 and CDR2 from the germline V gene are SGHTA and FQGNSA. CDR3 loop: CASSFRLAGATDTQYF. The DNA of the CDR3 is TGTGCCAGCAGCTTCAGACTAGCGGGGGCGACAGATACGCAGTATTTT.

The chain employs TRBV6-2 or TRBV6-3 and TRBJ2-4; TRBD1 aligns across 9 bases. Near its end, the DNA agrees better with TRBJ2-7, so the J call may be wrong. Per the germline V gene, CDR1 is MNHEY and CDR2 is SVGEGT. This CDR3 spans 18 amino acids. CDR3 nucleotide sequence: TGTGCCAGCAGTTACTCTGCTCGAGGGACAGGGAGTGTCTACGAGCAGTACTTC. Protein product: CASSYSARGTGSVYEQYF.

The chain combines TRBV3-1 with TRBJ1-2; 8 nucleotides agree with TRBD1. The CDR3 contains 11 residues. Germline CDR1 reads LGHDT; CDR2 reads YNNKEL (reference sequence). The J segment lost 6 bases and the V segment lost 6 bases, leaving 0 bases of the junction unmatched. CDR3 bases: TGTGCCAGCAGACAGGGGGATGGCTACACCTTC. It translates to CASRQGDGYTF.

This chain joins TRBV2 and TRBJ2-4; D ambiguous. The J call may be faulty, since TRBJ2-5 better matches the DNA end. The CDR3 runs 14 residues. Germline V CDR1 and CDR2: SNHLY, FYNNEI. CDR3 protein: CASSERVSQETQYF. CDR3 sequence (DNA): TGTGCCAGCAGTGAAAGAGTTTCTCAAGAGACCCAGTACTTC.

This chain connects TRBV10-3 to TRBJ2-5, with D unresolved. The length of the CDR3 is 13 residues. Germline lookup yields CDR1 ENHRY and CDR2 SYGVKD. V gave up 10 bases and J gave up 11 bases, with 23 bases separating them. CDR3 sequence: CASTVSSYNEQYF. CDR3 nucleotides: TGTGCCAGCACTGTGAGCTCCTATAATGAGCAGTACTTC.

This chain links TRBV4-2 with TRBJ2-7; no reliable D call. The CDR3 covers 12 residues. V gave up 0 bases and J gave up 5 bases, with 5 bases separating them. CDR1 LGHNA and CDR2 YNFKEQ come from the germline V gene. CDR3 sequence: CASSQDLDEQYF. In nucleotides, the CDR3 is TGTGCCAGCAGCCAAGATCTCGACGAGCAGTACTTC.

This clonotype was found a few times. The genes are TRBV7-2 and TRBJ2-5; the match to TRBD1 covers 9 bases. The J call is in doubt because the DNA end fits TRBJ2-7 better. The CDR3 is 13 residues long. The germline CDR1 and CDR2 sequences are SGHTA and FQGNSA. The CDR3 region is CASSSGQGHEQYF. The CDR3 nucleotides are TGTGCCAGCAGCTCGGGACAGGGCCACGAGCAGTACTTC.

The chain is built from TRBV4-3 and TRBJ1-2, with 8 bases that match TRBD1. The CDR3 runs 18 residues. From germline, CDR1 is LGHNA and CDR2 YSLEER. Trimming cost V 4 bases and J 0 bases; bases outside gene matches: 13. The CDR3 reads CASSPSRWGQEANYGYTF. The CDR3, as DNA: TGCGCCAGCAGCCCCTCACGATGGGGACAGGAAGCTAACTATGGCTACACCTTC.

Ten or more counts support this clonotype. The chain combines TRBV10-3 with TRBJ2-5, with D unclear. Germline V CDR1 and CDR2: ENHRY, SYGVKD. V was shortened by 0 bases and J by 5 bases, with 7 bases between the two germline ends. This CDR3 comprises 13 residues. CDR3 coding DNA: TGTGCCATCAGTGAGTCTCCTGGCGAGACCCAGTACTTC. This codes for CAISESPGETQYF.

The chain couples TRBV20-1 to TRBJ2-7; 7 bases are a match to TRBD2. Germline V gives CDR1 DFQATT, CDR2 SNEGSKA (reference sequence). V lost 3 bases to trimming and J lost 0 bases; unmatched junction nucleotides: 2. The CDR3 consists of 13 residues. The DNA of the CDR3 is TGCAGTGCTAGCGGGGGGACCTCCTACGAGCAGTACTTC. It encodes CSASGGTSYEQYF.

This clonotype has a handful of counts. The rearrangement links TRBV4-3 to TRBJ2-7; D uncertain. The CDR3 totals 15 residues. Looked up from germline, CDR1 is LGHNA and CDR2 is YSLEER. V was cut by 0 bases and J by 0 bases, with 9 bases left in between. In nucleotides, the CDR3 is TGCGCCAGCAGCCAAGATGGTTGGGGCTCCTACGAGCAGTACTTC. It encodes CASSQDGWGSYEQYF.

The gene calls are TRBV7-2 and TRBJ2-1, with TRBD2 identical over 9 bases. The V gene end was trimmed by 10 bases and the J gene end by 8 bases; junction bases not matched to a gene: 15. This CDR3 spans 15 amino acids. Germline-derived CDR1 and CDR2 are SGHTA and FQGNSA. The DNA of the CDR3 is TGTGCCACGAGCCTTGGCGGGGGGGCCGTGTATGAGCAGTTCTTC. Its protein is CATSLGGGAVYEQFF.

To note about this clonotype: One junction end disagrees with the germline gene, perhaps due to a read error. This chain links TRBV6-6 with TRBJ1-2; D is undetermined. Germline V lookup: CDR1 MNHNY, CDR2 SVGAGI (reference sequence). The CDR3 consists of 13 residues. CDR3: CASSYRQSFGYTF. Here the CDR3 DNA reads TGTGCTAGCAGTTACCGCCAGTCCTTCGGCTACACCTTC.

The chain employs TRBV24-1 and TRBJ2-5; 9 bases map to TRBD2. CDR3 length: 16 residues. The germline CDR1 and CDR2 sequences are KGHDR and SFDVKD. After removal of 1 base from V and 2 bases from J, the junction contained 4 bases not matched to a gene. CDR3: CATSDLLAGEQETQYF. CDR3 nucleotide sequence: TGTGCCACCAGTGATTTACTAGCGGGTGAACAAGAGACCCAGTACTTC.

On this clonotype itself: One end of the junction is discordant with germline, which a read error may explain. The CDR3, as DNA: TGTGCCAGTAGCGTAGGGGCAGGTACCTACAATGAGCAGTTCTTC. Its translation is CASSVGAGTYNEQFF. This chain joins TRBV9 and TRBJ2-1; D is possibly TRBD1 or TRBD2 (5 bases each). This CDR3 has 15 amino acids. Germline CDR1 is SGDLS and CDR2 is YYNGEE.

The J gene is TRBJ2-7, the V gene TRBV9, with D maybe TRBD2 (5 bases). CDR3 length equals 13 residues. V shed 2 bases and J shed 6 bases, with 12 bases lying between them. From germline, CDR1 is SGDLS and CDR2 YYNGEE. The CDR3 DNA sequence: TGTGCCAGCAGCGTCTCTACTAGTTCCGAGCAGTACTTC. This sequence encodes CASSVSTSSEQYF.

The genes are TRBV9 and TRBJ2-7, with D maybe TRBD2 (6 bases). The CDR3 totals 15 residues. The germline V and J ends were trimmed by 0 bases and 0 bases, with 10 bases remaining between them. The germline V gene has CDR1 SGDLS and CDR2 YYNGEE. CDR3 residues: CASSVGPGASYEQYF. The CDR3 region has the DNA TGTGCCAGCAGCGTAGGCCCGGGAGCCTCCTACGAGCAGTACTTC.